These T cell receptor beta chains were read from a single sample in a study of blood T cell repertoires in COVID-19. Data came from immunoSEQ multiplex PCR; TCRdb stores just in-frame clones and leaves some out. The data contain about 110,000 clones, under 90% of them seen just once; the ten biggest clones take up approximately 7%. The source material was peripheral blood. The receptor set was obtained from a woman aged 45-65 years with acute or convalescent COVID-19. Each CDR3 is given without its conserved first and last residue. The order of the fields is J gene, V gene, D gene, CDR3 protein. D genes are given only for firm matches.

TRBJ1-2	TRBV5-1	TRBD1	ASRQGADSGYT
TRBJ2-3	TRBV6-1	TRBD2	ASSESIAGGIDTQY
TRBJ2-7	TRBV28	.	ASGIQTPPYEQY
TRBJ1-5	TRBV6-6	.	ASSYSDRNQPQH
TRBJ1-1	TRBV5-1	TRBD1	ASSFSGRGGGIDTEAF
TRBJ1-2	TRBV13	.	ASSSPPGLRGYT
TRBJ1-3	TRBV4-2	.	ASSQASRDLNTIY
TRBJ2-1	TRBV5-1	.	ASSLGARGNEQF
TRBJ1-1	TRBV6-5	TRBD1	ASSLDRGQTEAF
TRBJ1-1	TRBV5-1	TRBD1	ASSWVWGDRLNTEAF
TRBJ1-2	TRBV28	TRBD1	ASSEYRGLIYGYT
TRBJ2-7	TRBV5-1	TRBD2	ASSSPGGNEQY
TRBJ2-3	TRBV19	.	ASSKGGGPGETQY
TRBJ1-4	TRBV19	.	ASSALGTREKLF
TRBJ1-3	TRBV5-5	.	ASSLGHLSGNTIY
TRBJ1-1	TRBV6-6	.	ASSTRAVSSTEAF
TRBJ1-1	TRBV5-1	.	ASSLVSPNTEAF
TRBJ1-1	TRBV15	TRBD1	ATSRRGRQGDTEAF
TRBJ1-4	TRBV30	.	AWRISTGNEKLF
TRBJ1-4	TRBV7-2	.	ASREGQLNEKLF
TRBJ1-1	TRBV9	.	ASSGLVEDTEAF
TRBJ1-1	TRBV19	TRBD1	ASRGQGIGTEAF
TRBJ1-1	TRBV19	TRBD1	ASRQDRAMNTEAF
TRBJ2-5	TRBV30	.	AWSGQGETQY
TRBJ2-2	TRBV21-1	.	ASSKGRRVPNTGELF
TRBJ2-7	TRBV6-5	.	ASLVQGRVYEQY
TRBJ2-4	TRBV24-1	.	ATSAGGAGKNIQY
TRBJ2-2	TRBV2	.	ASRGWAAAGELF
TRBJ2-1	TRBV3-1/TRBV3-2	TRBD2	ASSPGPPGGGSDEQF
TRBJ1-2	TRBV6-5	.	ASSPRGGYT
TRBJ2-2	TRBV6-5	TRBD1	ASSFPGQGQPGELF
TRBJ1-5	TRBV28	.	ASSQGSSNQPQH
TRBJ2-2	TRBV19	.	ASLRPRGSTGELF
TRBJ1-1	TRBV6-5	TRBD1	ASSRQGGLNTEAF
TRBJ1-1	TRBV2	.	ASTGEGAPETEAF
TRBJ2-5	TRBV7-2	TRBD2	ASSSRLAGDGGTQY
TRBJ2-7	TRBV24-1	.	ATSEGSLNEQY
TRBJ2-1	TRBV6-4	.	ASSVAAGSSYNEQF
TRBJ1-5	TRBV9	TRBD1	ASSARPPRDRRHQPQH
TRBJ2-3	TRBV5-1	TRBD2	ASSPLAGASSTDTQY
TRBJ2-1	TRBV2	.	ASSSLRGEGYNEQF
TRBJ2-1	TRBV11-2	TRBD2	ASSLDQLAGASSYNEQF
TRBJ2-7	TRBV5-1	.	ASSLGTVGGDEQY
TRBJ1-1	TRBV2	.	ASTREGNTEAF
TRBJ2-7	TRBV7-2	TRBD2	ASSRTSVSVYEQY
TRBJ2-7	TRBV2	TRBD1	ASTLTGGSYEQY
TRBJ1-1	TRBV5-1	TRBD1	ASSLEQGTEAF
TRBJ1-1	TRBV11-2	.	ASRTGSPSTNTEAF
TRBJ2-7	TRBV3-1/TRBV3-2	.	ASSQESGLYYEQY
TRBJ1-1	TRBV14	TRBD1	ASSPRQGLGNTEAF
TRBJ1-6	TRBV7-2	.	ASSAGQAVNSPLH
TRBJ1-2	TRBV6-6	.	ACLDPGMSYGYT
TRBJ1-5	TRBV6-5	.	ASSYGQGWNQPQH
TRBJ2-3	TRBV27	.	ASSINTAGPPQY
TRBJ1-2	TRBV5-6	.	ASSLDQGNGYT